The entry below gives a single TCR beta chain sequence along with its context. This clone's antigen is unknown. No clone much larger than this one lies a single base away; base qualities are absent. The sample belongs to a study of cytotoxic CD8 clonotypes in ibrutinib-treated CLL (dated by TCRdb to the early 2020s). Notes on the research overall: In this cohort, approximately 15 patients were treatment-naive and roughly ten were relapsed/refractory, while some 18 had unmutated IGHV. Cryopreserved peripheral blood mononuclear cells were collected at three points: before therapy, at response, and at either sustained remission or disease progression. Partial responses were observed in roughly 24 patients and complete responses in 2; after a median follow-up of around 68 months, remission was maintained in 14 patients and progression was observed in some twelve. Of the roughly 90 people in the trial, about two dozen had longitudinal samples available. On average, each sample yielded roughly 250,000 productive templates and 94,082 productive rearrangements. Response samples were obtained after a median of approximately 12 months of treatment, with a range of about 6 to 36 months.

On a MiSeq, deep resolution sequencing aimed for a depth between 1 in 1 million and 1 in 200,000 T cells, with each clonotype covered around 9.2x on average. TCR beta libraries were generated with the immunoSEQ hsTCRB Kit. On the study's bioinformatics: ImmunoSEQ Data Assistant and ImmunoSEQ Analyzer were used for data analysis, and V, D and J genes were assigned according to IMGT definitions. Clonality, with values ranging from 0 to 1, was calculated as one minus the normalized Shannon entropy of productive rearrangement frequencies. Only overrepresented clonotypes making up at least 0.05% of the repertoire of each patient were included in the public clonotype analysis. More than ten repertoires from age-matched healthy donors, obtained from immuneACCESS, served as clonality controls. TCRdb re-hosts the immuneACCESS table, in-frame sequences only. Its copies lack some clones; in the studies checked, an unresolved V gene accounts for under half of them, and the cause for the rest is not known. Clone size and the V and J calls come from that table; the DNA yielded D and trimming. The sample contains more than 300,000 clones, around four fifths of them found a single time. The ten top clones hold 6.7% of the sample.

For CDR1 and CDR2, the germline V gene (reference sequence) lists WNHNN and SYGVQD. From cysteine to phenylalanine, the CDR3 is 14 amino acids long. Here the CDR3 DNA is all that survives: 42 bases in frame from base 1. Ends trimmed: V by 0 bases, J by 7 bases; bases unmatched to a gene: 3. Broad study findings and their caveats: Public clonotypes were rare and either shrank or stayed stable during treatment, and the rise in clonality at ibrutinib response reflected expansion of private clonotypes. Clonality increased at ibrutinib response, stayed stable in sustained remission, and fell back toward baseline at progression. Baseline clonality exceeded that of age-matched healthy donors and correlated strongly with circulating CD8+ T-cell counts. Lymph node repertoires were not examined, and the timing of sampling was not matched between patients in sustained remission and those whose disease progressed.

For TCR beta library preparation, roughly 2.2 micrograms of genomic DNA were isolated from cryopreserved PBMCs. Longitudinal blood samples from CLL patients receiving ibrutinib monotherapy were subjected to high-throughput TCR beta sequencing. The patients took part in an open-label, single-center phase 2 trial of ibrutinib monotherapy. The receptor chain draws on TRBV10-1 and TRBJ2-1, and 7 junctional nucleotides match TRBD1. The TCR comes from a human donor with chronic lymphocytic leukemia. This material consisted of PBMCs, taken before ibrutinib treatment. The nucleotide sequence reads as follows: TGCGCCAGCAGTGAGTCAGGGGGCAAGAATGAGCAGTTCTTC. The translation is CASSESGGKNEQFF.